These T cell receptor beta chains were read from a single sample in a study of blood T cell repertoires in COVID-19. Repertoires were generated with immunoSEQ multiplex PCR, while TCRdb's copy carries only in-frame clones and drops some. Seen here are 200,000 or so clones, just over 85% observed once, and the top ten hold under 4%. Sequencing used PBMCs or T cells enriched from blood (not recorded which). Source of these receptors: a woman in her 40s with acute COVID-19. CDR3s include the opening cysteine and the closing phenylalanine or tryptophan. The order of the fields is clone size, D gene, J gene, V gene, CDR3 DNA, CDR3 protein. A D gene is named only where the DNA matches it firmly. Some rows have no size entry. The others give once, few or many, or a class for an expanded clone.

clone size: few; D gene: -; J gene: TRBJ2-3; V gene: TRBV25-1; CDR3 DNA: TGTGCCAGCAGTGAATACCAGATCAGCACAGATACGCAGTATTTT; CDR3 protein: CASSEYQISTDTQYF
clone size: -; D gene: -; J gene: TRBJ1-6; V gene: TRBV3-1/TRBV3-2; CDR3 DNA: TGTGCCAGCAGCCCGAAGGGGCAGGGGTCACCCCTCCACTTT; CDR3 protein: CASSPKGQGSPLHF
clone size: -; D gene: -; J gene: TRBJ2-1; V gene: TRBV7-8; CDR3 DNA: TGTGCCAGCAGCTTAGGAATCCGGGTCTCCTACAATGAGCAGTTCTTC; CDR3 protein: CASSLGIRVSYNEQFF
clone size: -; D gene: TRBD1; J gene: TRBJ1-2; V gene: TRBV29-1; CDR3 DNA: TGCAGCGTGCCGTCAAAAACAGGGGGCATACTCTATGGCTACACCTTC; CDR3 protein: CSVPSKTGGILYGYTF
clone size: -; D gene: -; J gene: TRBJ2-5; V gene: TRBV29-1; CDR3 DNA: TGCAGCGTTGACGATGGGAGTGTGACCCAGTACTTC; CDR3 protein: CSVDDGSVTQYF
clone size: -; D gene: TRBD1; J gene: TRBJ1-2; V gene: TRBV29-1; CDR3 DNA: TGCAGCGTCGCCCGGGACAGCGCTGGGGGCTACACCTTC; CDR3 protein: CSVARDSAGGYTF
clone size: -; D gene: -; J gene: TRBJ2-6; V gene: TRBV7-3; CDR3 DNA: TGTGCCAGCAGCCCCTTCCCGTCGTCAGGGGCATCTGGGGCCAACGTCCTGACTTTC; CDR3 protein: CASSPFPSSGASGANVLTF
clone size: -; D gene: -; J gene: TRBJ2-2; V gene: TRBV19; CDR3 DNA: TGTGCCAGTAGTACCCCAAAGGGAGGCCCAGCCGGGGAGCTGTTTTTT; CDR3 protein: CASSTPKGGPAGELFF
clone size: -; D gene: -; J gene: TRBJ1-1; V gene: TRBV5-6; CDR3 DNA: TGTGCCAGCAGCTTGGCCAGGCGGAACACTGAAGCTTTCTTT; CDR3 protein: CASSLARRNTEAFF
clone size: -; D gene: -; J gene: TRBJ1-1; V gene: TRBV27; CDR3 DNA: TGTGCCAGCAGTCAACGGGACTGGAACACTGAAGCTTTCTTT; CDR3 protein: CASSQRDWNTEAFF
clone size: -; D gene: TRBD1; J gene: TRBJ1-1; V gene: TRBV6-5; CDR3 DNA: TGTGCCAGCAGTTACCAGGGGGAGTGGAACACTGAAGCTTTCTTT; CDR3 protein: CASSYQGEWNTEAFF
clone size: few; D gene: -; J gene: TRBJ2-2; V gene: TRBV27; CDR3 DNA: TGTGCCAGCAGACCCGCGTCCACCGGGGAGCTGTTTTTT; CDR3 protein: CASRPASTGELFF
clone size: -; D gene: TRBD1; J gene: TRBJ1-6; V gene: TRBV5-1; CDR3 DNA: TGCGCCAGCACTATTGAAGGGACAGGGTTGTATAATTCACCCCTCCACTTT; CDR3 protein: CASTIEGTGLYNSPLHF
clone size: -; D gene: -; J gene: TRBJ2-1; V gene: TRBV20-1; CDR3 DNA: TGCAGTGCCGGACAGTTCTACCAGCAGTTCTTC; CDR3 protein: CSAGQFYQQFF
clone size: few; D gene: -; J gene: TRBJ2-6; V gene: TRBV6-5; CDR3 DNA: TGTGCCAGCACGACGGGGGACTCTGGGGCCAACGTCCTGACTTTC; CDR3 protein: CASTTGDSGANVLTF
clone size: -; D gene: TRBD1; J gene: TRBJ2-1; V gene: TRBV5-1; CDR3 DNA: TGCGCCAGCAGCTCCACCGGGACAGGGGGCTTTGAGCAGTTCTTC; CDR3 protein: CASSSTGTGGFEQFF
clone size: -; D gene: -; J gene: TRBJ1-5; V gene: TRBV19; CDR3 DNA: TGTGCCAGTAACCACAGGGTCAATCAGCCCCAGCATTTT; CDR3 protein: CASNHRVNQPQHF
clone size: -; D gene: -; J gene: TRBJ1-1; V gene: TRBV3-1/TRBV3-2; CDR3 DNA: TGTGCCAGCAGCCAAGACCTGCGGGCTGAAGCTTTCTTT; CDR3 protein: CASSQDLRAEAFF
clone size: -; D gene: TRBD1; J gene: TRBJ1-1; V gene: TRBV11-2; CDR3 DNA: TGTGCCAGCAGCTTAACAGGGGCAAACACTGAAGCTTTCTTT; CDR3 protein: CASSLTGANTEAFF
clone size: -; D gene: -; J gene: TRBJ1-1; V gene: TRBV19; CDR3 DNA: TGTGCCAGTCGAACAGGGCTGGACACTGAAGCTTTCTTT; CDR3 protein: CASRTGLDTEAFF
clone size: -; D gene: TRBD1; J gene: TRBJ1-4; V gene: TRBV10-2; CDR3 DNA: TGCGCCAGCAGTCAACCCGGGACAGGGGGCGAAAAACTGTTTTTT; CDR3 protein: CASSQPGTGGEKLFF
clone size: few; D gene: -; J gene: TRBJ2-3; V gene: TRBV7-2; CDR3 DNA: TGTGCCAGCAGCTTGGGCGGGCTAAGCACAGATACGCAGTATTTT; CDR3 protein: CASSLGGLSTDTQYF
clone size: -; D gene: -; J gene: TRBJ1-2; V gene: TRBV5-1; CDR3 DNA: TGCGCCAGCAGCTTGGTACAGGCCGCTAACTATGGCTACACCTTC; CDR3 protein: CASSLVQAANYGYTF
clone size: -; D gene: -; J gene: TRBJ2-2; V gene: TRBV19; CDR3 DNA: TGTGCCAGTAGTATCGGGACAATAACCGGGGAGCTGTTTTTT; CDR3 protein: CASSIGTITGELFF
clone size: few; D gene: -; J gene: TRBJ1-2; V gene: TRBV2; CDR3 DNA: TGTGCCAGCCTAGGCTCAGGGGAAGTTAACTATGGCTACACCTTC; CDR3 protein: CASLGSGEVNYGYTF
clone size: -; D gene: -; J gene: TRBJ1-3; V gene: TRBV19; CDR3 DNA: TGTGCCAGTAGTATCCTGCCGGGAGCTTTCTCTGGAAACACCATATATTTT; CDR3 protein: CASSILPGAFSGNTIYF
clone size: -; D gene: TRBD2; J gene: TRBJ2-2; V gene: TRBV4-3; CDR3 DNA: TGCGCCAGCAGCCAACGTTCTGGGAGGGCGGCCGGGGAGCTGTTTTTT; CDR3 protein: CASSQRSGRAAGELFF
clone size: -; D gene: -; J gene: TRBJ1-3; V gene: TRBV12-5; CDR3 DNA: TGTGCTAGTGGTTTGGTACTGAGTAGGGAGGCTATGGGATTCTCTGGAAACACCATATATTTT; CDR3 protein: CASGLVLSREAMGFSGNTIYF
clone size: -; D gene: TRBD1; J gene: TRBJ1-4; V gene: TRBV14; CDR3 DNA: TGTGCCAGCAGCCTTCGCACTGGGACAGCTAGACGTGAAAAACTGTTTTTT; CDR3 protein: CASSLRTGTARREKLFF
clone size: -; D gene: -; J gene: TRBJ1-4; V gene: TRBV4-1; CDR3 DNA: TGCGCCAGCAGCATCACAGGGTTGACTAATGAAAAACTGTTTTTT; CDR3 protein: CASSITGLTNEKLFF
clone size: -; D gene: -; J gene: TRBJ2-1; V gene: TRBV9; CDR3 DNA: TGTGCCAGCAGCCCACAGCCGAGCTCCTACAATGAGCAGTTCTTC; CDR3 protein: CASSPQPSSYNEQFF
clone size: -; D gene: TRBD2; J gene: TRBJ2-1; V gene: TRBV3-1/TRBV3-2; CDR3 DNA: TGTGCCAGCAGCCTTCGGCCCTGGACTAGCGGGGGGGTATCCTCCTCCTACAATGAGCAGTTCTTC; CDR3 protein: CASSLRPWTSGGVSSSYNEQFF
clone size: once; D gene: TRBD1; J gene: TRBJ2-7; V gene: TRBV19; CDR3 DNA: TGTGCCAGCTCGAGACAGGGGGGCTCCTACGAGCAGTACTTC; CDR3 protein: CASSRQGGSYEQYF
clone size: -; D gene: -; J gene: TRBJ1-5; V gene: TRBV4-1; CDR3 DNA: TGCGCCAGCAGCCCGACGACGGAGAGCAATCAGCCCCAGCATTTT; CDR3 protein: CASSPTTESNQPQHF
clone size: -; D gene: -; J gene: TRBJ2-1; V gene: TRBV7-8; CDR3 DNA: TGTGCCAGCAGCTTAGGAGGCGGTTTGTACAATGAGCAGTTCTTC; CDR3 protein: CASSLGGGLYNEQFF
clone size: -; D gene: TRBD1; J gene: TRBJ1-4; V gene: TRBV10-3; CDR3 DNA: TGTGCCATCAGTGAGCGCCTGACAGGGATTGAAAAACTGTTTTTT; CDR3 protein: CAISERLTGIEKLFF
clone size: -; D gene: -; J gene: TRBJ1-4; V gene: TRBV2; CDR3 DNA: TGTGCCAGCAGTGAAGACAGAGCCCTTAATGAAAAACTGTTTTTT; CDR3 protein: CASSEDRALNEKLFF
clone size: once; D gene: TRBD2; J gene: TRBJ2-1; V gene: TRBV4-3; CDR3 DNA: TGCGCCAGCAGCCAAGATGGTAGCGGGACCAACAATGAGCAGTTCTTC; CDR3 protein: CASSQDGSGTNNEQFF
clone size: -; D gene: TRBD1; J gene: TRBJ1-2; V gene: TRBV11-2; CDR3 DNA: TGTGCCAGCAGCCTGACAGGGGCGGATGGCTACACCTTC; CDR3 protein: CASSLTGADGYTF
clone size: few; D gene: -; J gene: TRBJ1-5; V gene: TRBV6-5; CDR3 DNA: TGTGCCACCAAGGGGGGAGGGACTGGGAATCAGCCCCAGCATTTT; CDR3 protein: CATKGGGTGNQPQHF
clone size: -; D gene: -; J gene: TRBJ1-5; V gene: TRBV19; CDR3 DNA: TGTGCCAGTAGTATAGAACACAATCAGCCCCAGCATTTT; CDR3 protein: CASSIEHNQPQHF
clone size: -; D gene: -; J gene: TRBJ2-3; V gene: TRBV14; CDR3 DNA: TGTGCCAGCAGCCACCTAACAGGGATTGGTGGCACAGATACGCAGTATTTT; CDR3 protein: CASSHLTGIGGTDTQYF
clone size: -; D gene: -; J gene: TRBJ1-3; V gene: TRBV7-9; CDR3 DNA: TGTGCCAGCAGCTTAATGCAGAACCTCCTCTCTGGAAACACCATATATTTT; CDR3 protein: CASSLMQNLLSGNTIYF
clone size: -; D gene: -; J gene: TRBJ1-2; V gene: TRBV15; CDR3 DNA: TGTGCCACCAGCACCGGACAGCCTAACTATGGCTACACCTTC; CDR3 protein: CATSTGQPNYGYTF
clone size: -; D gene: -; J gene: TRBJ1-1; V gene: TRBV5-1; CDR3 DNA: TGCGCCAGCAGCCCGTCAGGGAACACTGAAGCTTTCTTT; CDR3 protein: CASSPSGNTEAFF
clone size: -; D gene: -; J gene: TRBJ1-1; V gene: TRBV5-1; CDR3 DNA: TGCGCCAGCAGTACAGGGAACACTGAAGCTTTCTTT; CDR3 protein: CASSTGNTEAFF
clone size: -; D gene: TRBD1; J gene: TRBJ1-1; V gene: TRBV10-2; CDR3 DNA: TGCGCCAGCTCCCAGGGGGCTCCTGGCCCGGGATCCACTGAAGCTTTCTTT; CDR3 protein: CASSQGAPGPGSTEAFF
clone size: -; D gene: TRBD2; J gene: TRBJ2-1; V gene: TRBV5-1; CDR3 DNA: TGCGCCAGCAGCCACCGGACTAGCGGGAGTCACAATGAGCAGTTCTTC; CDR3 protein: CASSHRTSGSHNEQFF
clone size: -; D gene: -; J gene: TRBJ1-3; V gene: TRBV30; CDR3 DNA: TGTGCCTGGAGTGTGGGGACTCCTGGAAACACCATATATTTT; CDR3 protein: CAWSVGTPGNTIYF
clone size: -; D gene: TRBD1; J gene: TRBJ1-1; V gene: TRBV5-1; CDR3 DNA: TGCGCCAGCAGCCTTCGGACAGGGAACACTGAAGCTTTCTTT; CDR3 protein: CASSLRTGNTEAFF
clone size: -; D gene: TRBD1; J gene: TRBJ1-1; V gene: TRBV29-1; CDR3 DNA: TGCAGCGTTCCTACAGGGGACTACACTGAAGCTTTCTTT; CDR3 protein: CSVPTGDYTEAFF
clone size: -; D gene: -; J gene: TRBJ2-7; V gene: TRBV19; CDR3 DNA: TGTGCCAGTAGCACCACGAGGGATGGCGAGCAGTACTTC; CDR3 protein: CASSTTRDGEQYF
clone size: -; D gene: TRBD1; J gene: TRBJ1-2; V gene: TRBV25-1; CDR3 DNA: TGTGCCAGCAGTAGGGGACAGGGGCCCTATGGCTACACCTTC; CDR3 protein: CASSRGQGPYGYTF
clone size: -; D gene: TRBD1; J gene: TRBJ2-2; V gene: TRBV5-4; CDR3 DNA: TGTGCCAGCAGCTTGGATGGGACAGGGGGCACCGGGGAGCTGTTTTTT; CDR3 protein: CASSLDGTGGTGELFF
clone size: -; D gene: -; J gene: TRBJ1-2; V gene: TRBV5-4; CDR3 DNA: TGTGCCAGCAGCTTGGACGGTAACTATGGCTACACCTTC; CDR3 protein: CASSLDGNYGYTF
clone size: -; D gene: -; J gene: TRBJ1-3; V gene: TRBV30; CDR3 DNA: TGTGCCTGGAGTACCCGCGCAGGGTCTGGAAACACCATATATTTT; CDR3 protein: CAWSTRAGSGNTIYF
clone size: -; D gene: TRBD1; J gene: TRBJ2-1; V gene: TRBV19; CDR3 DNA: TGTGCCAGTATTGGGGACAGACGGGAGCAGTTCTTC; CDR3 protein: CASIGDRREQFF